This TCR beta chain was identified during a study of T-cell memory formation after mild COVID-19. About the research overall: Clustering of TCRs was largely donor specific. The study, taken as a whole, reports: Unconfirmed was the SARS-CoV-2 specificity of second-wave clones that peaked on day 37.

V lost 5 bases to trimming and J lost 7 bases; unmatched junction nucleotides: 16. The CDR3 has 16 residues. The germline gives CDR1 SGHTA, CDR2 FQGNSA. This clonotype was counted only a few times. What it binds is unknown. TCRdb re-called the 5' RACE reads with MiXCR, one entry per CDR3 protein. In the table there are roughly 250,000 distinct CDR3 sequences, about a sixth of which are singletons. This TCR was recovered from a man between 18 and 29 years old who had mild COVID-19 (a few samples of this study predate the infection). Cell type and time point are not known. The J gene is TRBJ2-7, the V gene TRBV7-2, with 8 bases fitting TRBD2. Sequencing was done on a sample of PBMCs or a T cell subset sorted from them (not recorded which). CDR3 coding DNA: TGTGCCAGCAGCCCGGACTCCGGGACTAGGAGTGAGGAGCAGTACTTC. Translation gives CASSPDSGTRSEEQYF.